The rows below give T cell receptor beta chains drawn from one sample of a study of CD8+CD57+ T cells in acquired aplastic anemia. TCRdb reprocessed the reads via MiXCR and lists one record per CDR3 protein. The table has about 270,000 distinct CDR3 sequences, 50% to 70% seen once. The sample consisted of sorted CD4+, CD8+, or CD8+CD57+ T cells (not recorded which) from PBMCs. The receptors derive from a human donor with severe aplastic anemia or a healthy control (not recorded which). Each CDR3 is given with its conserved first and last residue. The D gene is left open where the match is weak. Not every row has a clone size; where given, it reads once, few, many or a size class.

cdr3_nt: TGTGCCTCACAGGTATCCTACGAGCAGTACTTC
cdr3_aa: CASQVSYEQYF
clone_size: -
j_call: TRBJ2-7
v_call: TRBV7-9
d_call: -

cdr3_nt: TGTGCCAGCAACAGACAGTTCCCAGATACGCAGTATTTT
cdr3_aa: CASNRQFPDTQYF
clone_size: -
j_call: TRBJ2-3
v_call: TRBV6-1
d_call: -

cdr3_nt: TGCAGTGCTAGAGAGGGCCAGGGGCTTACTGAAGCTTTCTTT
cdr3_aa: CSAREGQGLTEAFF
clone_size: many
j_call: TRBJ1-1
v_call: TRBV20-1
d_call: -

cdr3_nt: TGTGCCTGGAGTGCCCAGTCCTACGAGCAGTACTTC
cdr3_aa: CAWSAQSYEQYF
clone_size: -
j_call: TRBJ2-7
v_call: TRBV30
d_call: -

cdr3_nt: TGTGCCAGCGCCTTTGATACCGGACAGGGTGGGACCGGGGAGCTGTTTTTT
cdr3_aa: CASAFDTGQGGTGELFF
clone_size: once
j_call: TRBJ2-2
v_call: TRBV7-8
d_call: TRBD1

cdr3_nt: TGTGCCAGCAGCCCGACAAGGGTGAACACTGAAGCTTTCTTT
cdr3_aa: CASSPTRVNTEAFF
clone_size: -
j_call: TRBJ1-1
v_call: TRBV7-9
d_call: -

cdr3_nt: TGTGCCAGCAGTGTAAAGGAGGGACGCGGCTACACCTTC
cdr3_aa: CASSVKEGRGYTF
clone_size: -
j_call: TRBJ1-2
v_call: TRBV2
d_call: -

cdr3_nt: TGTGCCAGCAGCTTACCCTTAAAAGAGACCCAGTACTTC
cdr3_aa: CASSLPLKETQYF
clone_size: once
j_call: TRBJ2-5
v_call: TRBV7-9
d_call: -

cdr3_nt: TGTGCCAGCAGCTTAGCGGGACAGACTAATTCACCCCTCCACTTT
cdr3_aa: CASSLAGQTNSPLHF
clone_size: -
j_call: TRBJ1-6
v_call: TRBV7-2
d_call: TRBD1

cdr3_nt: TGTGCCATCTCCACTGGGGGTTTCGCCCAGGACTACGAGCAGTACTTC
cdr3_aa: CAISTGGFAQDYEQYF
clone_size: -
j_call: TRBJ2-7
v_call: TRBV10-3
d_call: -

cdr3_nt: TGCGCCAGCAGCGCATACCTGGGACAGGTCGAGCAGTACTTC
cdr3_aa: CASSAYLGQVEQYF
clone_size: once
j_call: TRBJ2-7
v_call: TRBV6-5
d_call: TRBD1

cdr3_nt: TGCAGTGCTAGGCGACTAGGGAGTCCCACAGATACGCAGTATTTT
cdr3_aa: CSARRLGSPTDTQYF
clone_size: -
j_call: TRBJ2-3
v_call: TRBV20-1
d_call: -

cdr3_nt: TGTGCCAGCAGCTCCTCGGGGCTGTCCTACGAGCAGTACTTC
cdr3_aa: CASSSSGLSYEQYF
clone_size: -
j_call: TRBJ2-7
v_call: TRBV7-3
d_call: -

cdr3_nt: TGTGCCAGCAGCCCCGAGGGACTAGCGGAGAGCGTGGGGTTCTTC
cdr3_aa: CASSPEGLAESVGFF
clone_size: -
j_call: TRBJ2-1
v_call: TRBV7-9
d_call: TRBD2

cdr3_nt: TGTGCCAGCAGCTGGGACAGGGGGTCTGGAAACACCATATATTTT
cdr3_aa: CASSWDRGSGNTIYF
clone_size: -
j_call: TRBJ1-3
v_call: TRBV7-2
d_call: TRBD1

cdr3_nt: TGTGCCAGCAGCTTAAGTTCGGACAAGAACACTGAAGCTTTCTTT
cdr3_aa: CASSLSSDKNTEAFF
clone_size: -
j_call: TRBJ1-1
v_call: TRBV7-3
d_call: -

cdr3_nt: TGTGCCAGCAGTTTTCGACGGGGTGAAAAACTGTTTTTT
cdr3_aa: CASSFRRGEKLFF
clone_size: many
j_call: TRBJ1-4
v_call: TRBV6-1
d_call: -

cdr3_nt: TGTGCCAGCAGCTCTAGAGGGCAGGGCCAGCAGTACTTC
cdr3_aa: CASSSRGQGQQYF
clone_size: -
j_call: TRBJ2-7
v_call: TRBV7-3
d_call: -

cdr3_nt: TGCAGTGCTCCAGAGTCTGGAAACACAGATACGCAGTATTTT
cdr3_aa: CSAPESGNTDTQYF
clone_size: -
j_call: TRBJ2-3
v_call: TRBV20-1
d_call: -

cdr3_nt: TGCAGTGCTAGCCTTACGGGAGGCCCCCGCGGCACAGATACGCAGTATTTT
cdr3_aa: CSASLTGGPRGTDTQYF
clone_size: -
j_call: TRBJ2-3
v_call: TRBV20-1
d_call: TRBD2

cdr3_nt: TGTGCCAGCGTGATAGGACCTGAAGCTTTCTTT
cdr3_aa: CASVIGPEAFF
clone_size: once
j_call: TRBJ1-1
v_call: TRBV12-3/TRBV12-4
d_call: -

cdr3_nt: TGTGCCAGCAGCTTACTGACAGGGTCTCAGTACTACGAGCAGTACTTC
cdr3_aa: CASSLLTGSQYYEQYF
clone_size: -
j_call: TRBJ2-7
v_call: TRBV7-3
d_call: TRBD1

cdr3_nt: TGTGCCAGCAGCCAAGGCGCTGGAAACACCATATATTTT
cdr3_aa: CASSQGAGNTIYF
clone_size: many
j_call: TRBJ1-3
v_call: TRBV3-1
d_call: -

cdr3_nt: TGTGCCATCAGTGATAGGACAGGGGGTACTGAAGCTTTCTTT
cdr3_aa: CAISDRTGGTEAFF
clone_size: -
j_call: TRBJ1-1
v_call: TRBV10-3
d_call: TRBD1

cdr3_nt: TGCGCCAGCAGGGACAGGGGGGAAGAGACCCAGTACTTC
cdr3_aa: CASRDRGEETQYF
clone_size: -
j_call: TRBJ2-5
v_call: TRBV5-1
d_call: TRBD1

cdr3_nt: TGTGCCAGCAGCTTTGGTGGGGCCAACGTCCTGACTTTC
cdr3_aa: CASSFGGANVLTF
clone_size: few
j_call: TRBJ2-6
v_call: TRBV7-8
d_call: -

cdr3_nt: TGTGCCATCACACGGGACTTTAGCACAGATACGCAGTATTTT
cdr3_aa: CAITRDFSTDTQYF
clone_size: -
j_call: TRBJ2-3
v_call: TRBV10-3
d_call: -

cdr3_nt: TGCAGTGCTAGAGAACGGGAGATTGAGCAGTTCTTC
cdr3_aa: CSAREREIEQFF
clone_size: few
j_call: TRBJ2-1
v_call: TRBV20-1
d_call: -

cdr3_nt: TGTGCCAGCAGCCCAGTTCGGGGAGGCACTGAAGCTTTCTTT
cdr3_aa: CASSPVRGGTEAFF
clone_size: -
j_call: TRBJ1-1
v_call: TRBV4-2
d_call: -

cdr3_nt: TGTGCTAGTGGTTCCTTTACCGGGGACTGGGGACGAACGAACACCGAGGAGCTGTTTTTT
cdr3_aa: CASGSFTGDWGRTNTEELFF
clone_size: few
j_call: TRBJ2-2
v_call: TRBV12-5
d_call: -

cdr3_nt: TGTGCCAGCAGTACAGGGCAGGGGCATCAGCCCCAGCATTTT
cdr3_aa: CASSTGQGHQPQHF
clone_size: -
j_call: TRBJ1-5
v_call: TRBV2
d_call: -

cdr3_nt: TGTGCCAGCAGCCAGGACGGATCCTCCTACAATGAGCAGTTCTTC
cdr3_aa: CASSQDGSSYNEQFF
clone_size: many
j_call: TRBJ2-1
v_call: TRBV9
d_call: -

cdr3_nt: TGTGCCATCAGTGAGGGGGGACACCAACTAGGGGAGCTGTTTTTT
cdr3_aa: CAISEGGHQLGELFF
clone_size: -
j_call: TRBJ2-2
v_call: TRBV10-3
d_call: -

cdr3_nt: TGTGCCAGTACCCCCCTCGGCGAGGGCGCTGGAAACACCATATATTTT
cdr3_aa: CASTPLGEGAGNTIYF
clone_size: -
j_call: TRBJ1-3
v_call: TRBV19
d_call: -

cdr3_nt: TGTGCCATCACAGGAGGAGGGAATCTGAACGAGCAGTACTTC
cdr3_aa: CAITGGGNLNEQYF
clone_size: once
j_call: TRBJ2-7
v_call: TRBV10-3
d_call: -

cdr3_nt: TGCAGTGCTAGGGCGACAACTAATGAAAAACTGTTTTTT
cdr3_aa: CSARATTNEKLFF
clone_size: few
j_call: TRBJ1-4
v_call: TRBV20-1
d_call: -

cdr3_nt: TGCAGTGCTTTAACGCGCCCTTACGAGCAGTACTTC
cdr3_aa: CSALTRPYEQYF
clone_size: -
j_call: TRBJ2-7
v_call: TRBV20-1
d_call: -

cdr3_nt: TGTGCCAGCGTACTAGCGGGGCACTACAATGAGCAGTTCTTC
cdr3_aa: CASVLAGHYNEQFF
clone_size: few
j_call: TRBJ2-1
v_call: TRBV7-8
d_call: TRBD2

cdr3_nt: TGCAGTGCTAGCCGTGGACTAGCGGCCTACAATGAGCAGTACTTC
cdr3_aa: CSASRGLAAYNEQYF
clone_size: -
j_call: TRBJ2-5
v_call: TRBV20-1
d_call: TRBD2

cdr3_nt: TGTGCCAGCAGACCAGATATTAAGACAGTCTTTCATGGCTACACCTTC
cdr3_aa: CASRPDIKTVFHGYTF
clone_size: -
j_call: TRBJ1-2
v_call: TRBV7-9
d_call: -

cdr3_nt: TGTGCCAGTAGTAAGCAGGGGGGGAATTCACCCCTCCACTTT
cdr3_aa: CASSKQGGNSPLHF
clone_size: -
j_call: TRBJ1-6
v_call: TRBV19
d_call: TRBD1

cdr3_nt: TGTGCCATCAGTGAGGGGGGCGAGTCGAGTGGCTACACCTTC
cdr3_aa: CAISEGGESSGYTF
clone_size: few
j_call: TRBJ1-2
v_call: TRBV10-3
d_call: -

cdr3_nt: TGCGCCAGCAGTACGGCCAGGGGCGGTAATGAAAAACCGTTTTTT
cdr3_aa: CASSTARGGNEKPFF
clone_size: -
j_call: TRBJ1-4
v_call: TRBV6-5
d_call: -

cdr3_nt: TGCAGTGCTCCGGACGACAGGGTAGTTGGCTACACCTTC
cdr3_aa: CSAPDDRVVGYTF
clone_size: few
j_call: TRBJ1-2
v_call: TRBV20-1
d_call: TRBD1

cdr3_nt: TGTGCCAGCAGCTTAGGTCCGGGACAGACTGAAGCTTTCTTT
cdr3_aa: CASSLGPGQTEAFF
clone_size: many
j_call: TRBJ1-1
v_call: TRBV11-2
d_call: TRBD1

cdr3_nt: TGTGCCAGCAGCCCCGACAGGGGAGGAGAGGACACTGAAGCTTTCTTT
cdr3_aa: CASSPDRGGEDTEAFF
clone_size: -
j_call: TRBJ1-1
v_call: TRBV9
d_call: TRBD1

cdr3_nt: TGTGCCAGCAGCAATACAGGGAGCTCCTACAATGAGCAGTTCTTC
cdr3_aa: CASSNTGSSYNEQFF
clone_size: many
j_call: TRBJ2-1
v_call: TRBV11-1
d_call: -

cdr3_nt: TGTGCCAGCAGCCTCGACAGGAGGGCCTCGAGCTATGGCTACACCTTC
cdr3_aa: CASSLDRRASSYGYTF
clone_size: many
j_call: TRBJ1-2
v_call: TRBV12-3/TRBV12-4
d_call: -

cdr3_nt: TGTGCCAGCAGCGAACAGGGTACCTTTTCTTACACTGAAGCTTTCTTT
cdr3_aa: CASSEQGTFSYTEAFF
clone_size: many
j_call: TRBJ1-1
v_call: TRBV9
d_call: -

cdr3_nt: TGTGCCAGTAGTTGGCAGGGCAGTTCGGTTAATTCACCCCTCCACTTT
cdr3_aa: CASSWQGSSVNSPLHF
clone_size: -
j_call: TRBJ1-6
v_call: TRBV19
d_call: -

cdr3_nt: TGTGCCAGCAGTCAAAGAGGCCTAGCGGGAGGGGATGAGCAGTTCTTC
cdr3_aa: CASSQRGLAGGDEQFF
clone_size: -
j_call: TRBJ2-1
v_call: TRBV10-3
d_call: TRBD2

cdr3_nt: TGCGCCAGCAGCTTGTTGACAGGGGCGTTTACGCAGTATTTT
cdr3_aa: CASSLLTGAFTQYF
clone_size: -
j_call: TRBJ2-3
v_call: TRBV5-1
d_call: TRBD1

cdr3_nt: TGTGCCAGCAGGGGCTGGGGACTTGAAGGTGGCTACACCTTC
cdr3_aa: CASRGWGLEGGYTF
clone_size: few
j_call: TRBJ1-2
v_call: TRBV25-1
d_call: -

cdr3_nt: TGCAGTGCTAGTCCGTTGTTCACTAGCGGGGTTTTCGAGCAGTACTTC
cdr3_aa: CSASPLFTSGVFEQYF
clone_size: many
j_call: TRBJ2-7
v_call: TRBV20-1
d_call: TRBD2

cdr3_nt: TGTGCCAGCAGAATAGAGCAACTGAACACTGAAGCTTTCTTT
cdr3_aa: CASRIEQLNTEAFF
clone_size: many
j_call: TRBJ1-1
v_call: TRBV5-8
d_call: -

cdr3_nt: TGCAGTGCTAGAGAAGGAGGGCTACACCAGCCCCAGCATTTT
cdr3_aa: CSAREGGLHQPQHF
clone_size: many
j_call: TRBJ1-5
v_call: TRBV20-1
d_call: -

cdr3_nt: TGTGCCAGCAGCACTACAGGGCATAGCACAGATACGCAGTATTTT
cdr3_aa: CASSTTGHSTDTQYF
clone_size: -
j_call: TRBJ2-3
v_call: TRBV7-9
d_call: -

cdr3_nt: TGTGCCAGCTCACCGGTCGGGATGGTCACTAATGAAAAACTGTTTTTT
cdr3_aa: CASSPVGMVTNEKLFF
clone_size: -
j_call: TRBJ1-4
v_call: TRBV7-9
d_call: -